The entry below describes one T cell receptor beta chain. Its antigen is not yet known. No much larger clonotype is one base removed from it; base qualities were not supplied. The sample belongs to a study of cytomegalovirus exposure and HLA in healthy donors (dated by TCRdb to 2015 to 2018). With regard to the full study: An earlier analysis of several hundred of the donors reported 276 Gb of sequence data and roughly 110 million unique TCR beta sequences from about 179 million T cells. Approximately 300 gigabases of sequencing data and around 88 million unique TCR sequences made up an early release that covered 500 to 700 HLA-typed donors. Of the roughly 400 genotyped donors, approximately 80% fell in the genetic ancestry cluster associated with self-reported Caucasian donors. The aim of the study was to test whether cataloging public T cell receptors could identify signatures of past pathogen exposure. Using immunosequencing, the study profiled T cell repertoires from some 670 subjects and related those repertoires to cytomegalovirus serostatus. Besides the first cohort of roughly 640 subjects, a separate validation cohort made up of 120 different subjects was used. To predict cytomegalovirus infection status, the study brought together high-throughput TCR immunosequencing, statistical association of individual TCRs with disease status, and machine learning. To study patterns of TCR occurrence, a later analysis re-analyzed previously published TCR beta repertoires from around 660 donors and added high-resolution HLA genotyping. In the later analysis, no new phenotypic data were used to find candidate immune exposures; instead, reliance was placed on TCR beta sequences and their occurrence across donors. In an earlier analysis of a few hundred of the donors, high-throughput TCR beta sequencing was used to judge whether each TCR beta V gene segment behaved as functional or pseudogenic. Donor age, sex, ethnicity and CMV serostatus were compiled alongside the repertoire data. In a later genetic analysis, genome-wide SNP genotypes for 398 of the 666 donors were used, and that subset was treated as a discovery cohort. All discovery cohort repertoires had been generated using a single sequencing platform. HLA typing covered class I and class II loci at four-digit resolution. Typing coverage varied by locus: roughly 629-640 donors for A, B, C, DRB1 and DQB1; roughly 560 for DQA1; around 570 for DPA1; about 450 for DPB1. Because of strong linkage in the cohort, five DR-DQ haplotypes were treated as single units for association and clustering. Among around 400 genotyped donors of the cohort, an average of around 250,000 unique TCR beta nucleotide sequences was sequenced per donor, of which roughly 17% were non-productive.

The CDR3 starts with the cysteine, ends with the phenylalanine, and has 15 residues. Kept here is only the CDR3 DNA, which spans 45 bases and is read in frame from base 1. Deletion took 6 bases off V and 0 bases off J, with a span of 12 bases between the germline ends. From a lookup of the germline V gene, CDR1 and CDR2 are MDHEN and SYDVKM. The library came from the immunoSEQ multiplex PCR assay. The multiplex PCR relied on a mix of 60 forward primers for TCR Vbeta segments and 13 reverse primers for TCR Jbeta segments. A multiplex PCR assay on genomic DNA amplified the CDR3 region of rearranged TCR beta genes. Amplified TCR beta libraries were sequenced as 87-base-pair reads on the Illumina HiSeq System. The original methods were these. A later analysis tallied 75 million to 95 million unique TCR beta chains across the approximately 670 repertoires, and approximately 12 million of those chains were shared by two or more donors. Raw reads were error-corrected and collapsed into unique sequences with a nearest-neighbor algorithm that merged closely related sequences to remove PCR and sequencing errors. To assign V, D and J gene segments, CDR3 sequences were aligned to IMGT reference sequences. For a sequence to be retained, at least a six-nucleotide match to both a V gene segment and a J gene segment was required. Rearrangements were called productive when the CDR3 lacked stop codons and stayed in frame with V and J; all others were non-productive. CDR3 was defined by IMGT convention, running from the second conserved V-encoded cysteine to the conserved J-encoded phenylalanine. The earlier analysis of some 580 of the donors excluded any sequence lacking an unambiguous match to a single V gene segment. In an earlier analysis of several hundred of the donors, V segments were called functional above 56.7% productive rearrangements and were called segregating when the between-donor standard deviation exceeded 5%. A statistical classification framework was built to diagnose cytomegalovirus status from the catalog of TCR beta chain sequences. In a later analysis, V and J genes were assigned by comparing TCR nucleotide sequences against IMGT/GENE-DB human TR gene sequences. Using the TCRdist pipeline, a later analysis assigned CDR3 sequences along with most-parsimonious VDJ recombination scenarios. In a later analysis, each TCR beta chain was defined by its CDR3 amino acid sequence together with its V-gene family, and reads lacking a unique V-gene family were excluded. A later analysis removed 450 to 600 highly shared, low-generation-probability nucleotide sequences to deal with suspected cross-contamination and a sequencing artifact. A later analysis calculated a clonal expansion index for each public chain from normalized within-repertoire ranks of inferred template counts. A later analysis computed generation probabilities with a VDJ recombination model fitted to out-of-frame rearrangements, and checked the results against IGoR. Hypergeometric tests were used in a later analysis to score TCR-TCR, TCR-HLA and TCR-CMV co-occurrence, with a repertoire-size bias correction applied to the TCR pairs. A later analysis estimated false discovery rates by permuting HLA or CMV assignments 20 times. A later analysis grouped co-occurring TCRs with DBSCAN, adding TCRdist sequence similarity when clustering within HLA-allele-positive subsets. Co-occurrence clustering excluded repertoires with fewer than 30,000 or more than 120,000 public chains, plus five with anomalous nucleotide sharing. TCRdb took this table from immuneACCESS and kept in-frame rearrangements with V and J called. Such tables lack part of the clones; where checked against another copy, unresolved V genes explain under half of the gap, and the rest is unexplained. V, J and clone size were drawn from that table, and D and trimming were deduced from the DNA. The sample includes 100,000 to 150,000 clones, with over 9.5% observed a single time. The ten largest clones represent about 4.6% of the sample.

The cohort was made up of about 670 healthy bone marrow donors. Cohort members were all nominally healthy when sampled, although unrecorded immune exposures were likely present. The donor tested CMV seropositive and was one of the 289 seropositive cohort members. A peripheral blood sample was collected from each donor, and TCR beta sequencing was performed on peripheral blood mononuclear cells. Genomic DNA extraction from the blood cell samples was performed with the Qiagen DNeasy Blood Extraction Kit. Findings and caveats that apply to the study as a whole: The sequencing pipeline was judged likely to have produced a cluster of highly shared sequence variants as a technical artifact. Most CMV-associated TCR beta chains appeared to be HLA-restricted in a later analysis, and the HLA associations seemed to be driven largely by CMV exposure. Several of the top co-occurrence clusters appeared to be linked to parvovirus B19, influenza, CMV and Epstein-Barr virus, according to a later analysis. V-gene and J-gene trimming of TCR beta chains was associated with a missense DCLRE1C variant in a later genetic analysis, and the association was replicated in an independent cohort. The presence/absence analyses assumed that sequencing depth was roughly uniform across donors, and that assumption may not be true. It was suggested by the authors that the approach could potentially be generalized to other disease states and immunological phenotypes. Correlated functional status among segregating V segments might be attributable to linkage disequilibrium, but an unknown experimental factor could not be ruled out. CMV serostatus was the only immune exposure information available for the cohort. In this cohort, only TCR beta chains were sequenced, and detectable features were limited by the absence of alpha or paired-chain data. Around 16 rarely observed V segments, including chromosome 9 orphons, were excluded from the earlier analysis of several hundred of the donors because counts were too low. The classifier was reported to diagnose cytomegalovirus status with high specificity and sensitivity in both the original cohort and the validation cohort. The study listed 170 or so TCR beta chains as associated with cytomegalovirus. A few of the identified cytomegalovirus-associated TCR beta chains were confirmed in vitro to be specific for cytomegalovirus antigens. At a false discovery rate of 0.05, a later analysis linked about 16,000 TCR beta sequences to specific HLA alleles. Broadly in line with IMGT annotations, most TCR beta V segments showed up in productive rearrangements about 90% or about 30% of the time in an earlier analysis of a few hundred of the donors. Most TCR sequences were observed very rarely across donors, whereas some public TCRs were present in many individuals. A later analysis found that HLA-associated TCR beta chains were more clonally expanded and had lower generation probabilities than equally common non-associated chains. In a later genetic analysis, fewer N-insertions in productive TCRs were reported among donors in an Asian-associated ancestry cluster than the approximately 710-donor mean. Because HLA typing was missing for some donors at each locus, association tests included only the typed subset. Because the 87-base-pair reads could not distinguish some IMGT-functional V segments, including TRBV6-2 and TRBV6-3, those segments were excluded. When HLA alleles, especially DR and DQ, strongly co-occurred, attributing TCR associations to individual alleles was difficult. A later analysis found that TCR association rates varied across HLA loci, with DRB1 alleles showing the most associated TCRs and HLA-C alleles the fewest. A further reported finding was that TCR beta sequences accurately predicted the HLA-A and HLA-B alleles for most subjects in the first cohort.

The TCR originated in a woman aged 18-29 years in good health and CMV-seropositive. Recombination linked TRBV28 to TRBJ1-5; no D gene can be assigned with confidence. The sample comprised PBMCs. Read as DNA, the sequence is TGTGCCAGCAGCCAACCCCACTATAGCAATCAGCCCCAGCATTTT. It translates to CASSQPHYSNQPQHF.